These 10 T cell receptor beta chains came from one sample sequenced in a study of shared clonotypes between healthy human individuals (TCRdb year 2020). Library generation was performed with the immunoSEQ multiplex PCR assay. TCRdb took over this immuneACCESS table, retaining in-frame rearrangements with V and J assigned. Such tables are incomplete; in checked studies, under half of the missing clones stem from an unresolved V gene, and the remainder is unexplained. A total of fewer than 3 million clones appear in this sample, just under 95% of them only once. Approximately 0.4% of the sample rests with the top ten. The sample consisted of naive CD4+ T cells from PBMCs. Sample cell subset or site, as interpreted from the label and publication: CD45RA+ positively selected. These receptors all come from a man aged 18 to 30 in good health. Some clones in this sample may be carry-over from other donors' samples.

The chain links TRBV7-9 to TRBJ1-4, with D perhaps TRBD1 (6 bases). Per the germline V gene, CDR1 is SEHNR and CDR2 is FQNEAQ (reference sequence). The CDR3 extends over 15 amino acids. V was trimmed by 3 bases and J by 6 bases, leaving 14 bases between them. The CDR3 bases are TGTGCCAGCAGCTTTTGGGGGGGCGTGGATGAAAAACTGTTTTTT. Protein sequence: CASSFWGGVDEKLFF.

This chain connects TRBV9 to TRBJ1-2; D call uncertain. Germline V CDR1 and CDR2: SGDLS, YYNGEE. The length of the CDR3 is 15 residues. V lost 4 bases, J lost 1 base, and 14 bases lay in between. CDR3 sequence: CASSLRPTSNYGYTF. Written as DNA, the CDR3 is TGTGCCAGCAGCCTCCGCCCGACAAGTAACTATGGCTACACCTTC. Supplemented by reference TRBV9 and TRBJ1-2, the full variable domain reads DSGVTQTPKHLITATGQRVTLRCSPRSGDLSVYWYQQSLDQGLQFLIQYYNGEERAKGNILERFSAQQFPDLHSELNLSSLELGDSALYFCASSLRPTSNYGYTFGSGTRLTVV.

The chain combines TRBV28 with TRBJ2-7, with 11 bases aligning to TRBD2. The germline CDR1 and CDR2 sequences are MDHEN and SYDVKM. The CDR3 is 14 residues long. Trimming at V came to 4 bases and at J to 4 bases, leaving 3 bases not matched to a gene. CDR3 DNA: TGTGCCAGCAGTTGGACTAGCGGGTTGTACGAGCAGTACTTC. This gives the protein CASSWTSGLYEQYF.

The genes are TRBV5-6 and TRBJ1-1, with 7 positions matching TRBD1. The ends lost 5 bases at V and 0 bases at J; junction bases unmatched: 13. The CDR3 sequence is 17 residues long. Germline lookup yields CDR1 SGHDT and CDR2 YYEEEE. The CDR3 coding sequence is TGTGCCAGCAGACGGGGACAGACCGAGGCGATGAACACTGAAGCTTTCTTT. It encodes CASRRGQTEAMNTEAFF.

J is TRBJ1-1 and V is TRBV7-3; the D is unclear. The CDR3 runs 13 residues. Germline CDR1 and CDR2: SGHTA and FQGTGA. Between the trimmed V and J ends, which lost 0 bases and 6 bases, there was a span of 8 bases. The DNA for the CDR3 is TGTGCCAGCAGCTTAACGACCCACGCTGAAGCTTTCTTT. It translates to CASSLTTHAEAFF.

This CDR3 reads CASSFATSGSTDTQYF. As DNA, the CDR3 is TGTGCCAGCAGCTTTGCGACTAGCGGGAGCACAGATACGCAGTATTTT. V usage is TRBV7-9 and J usage is TRBJ2-3; the match to TRBD2 covers 10 bases. The V segment lost 3 bases and the J segment 0 bases; nucleotides outside the gene matches: 3. CDR1 is SEHNR, CDR2 FQNEAQ, per germline (reference sequence). The CDR3 consists of 16 residues.

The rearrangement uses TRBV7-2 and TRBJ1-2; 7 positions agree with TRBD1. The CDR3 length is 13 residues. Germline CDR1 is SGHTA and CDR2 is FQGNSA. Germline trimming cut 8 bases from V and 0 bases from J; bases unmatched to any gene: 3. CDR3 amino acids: CASADRANYGYTF. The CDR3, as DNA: TGTGCCAGCGCCGACAGGGCTAACTATGGCTACACCTTC.

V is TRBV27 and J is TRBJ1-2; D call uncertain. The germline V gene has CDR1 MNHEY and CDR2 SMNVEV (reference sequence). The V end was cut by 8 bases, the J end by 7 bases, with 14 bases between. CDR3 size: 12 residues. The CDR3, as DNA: TGTGCCAGCTCACATCCGACGGGTGGCTACACCTTC. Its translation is CASSHPTGGYTF.

The CDR3 region is CASSYSSTGGLEQYF. DNA of the CDR3: TGTGCCAGCAGTTACTCGAGTACAGGGGGGCTCGAGCAGTACTTC. V is TRBV6-5 and J is TRBJ2-7; 8 bases are a match to TRBD1. The CDR3 extends over 15 amino acids. CDR1 and CDR2 (germline): MNHEY, SVGAGI. The trim removed 0 bases at V and 6 bases at J, leaving 7 bases unmatched.

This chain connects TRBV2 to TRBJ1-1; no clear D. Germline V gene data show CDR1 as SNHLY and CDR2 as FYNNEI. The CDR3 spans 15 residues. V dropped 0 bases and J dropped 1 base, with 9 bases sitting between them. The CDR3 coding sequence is TGTGCCAGCAGTGAAGCCTGGGAACAGAACACTGAAGCTTTCTTT. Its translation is CASSEAWEQNTEAFF.